This TCR beta chain was observed in a study of CD8+ T cells in alopecia areata. cDNA serving as the sequencing template came from extracted, reverse transcribed RNA. TCRdb's copy holds only in-frame clones and misses some; the assay was immunoSEQ multiplex PCR. The sample has some 150,000 clones, around half seen once. This CDR3 contains 13 residues. The germline V gene encodes CDR1 GTSNPN and CDR2 SVGIG (reference sequence). With V trimmed by 4 bases and J by 6 bases, 6 bases remained unmatched. Obtained from alopecia areata patients were lesional scalp punch biopsies along with peripheral blood. The sequence derives from a human donor with alopecia areata. The source material was CD8+ T cells sorted from blood, sampled at week 0. The chain is built from TRBV30 and TRBJ2-1, with 7 nucleotides matching TRBD2. The CDR3 reads CAWMRLAGNEQFF. The CDR3 nucleotides read TGTGCCTGGATGAGACTAGCTGGCAATGAGCAGTTCTTC.